This T cell receptor beta chain appears in the sequencing data of a study of blood T cells in healthy people across ages. Study-level findings and limits: Greater diversity and more naive CD4+ cells were seen in long-lived donors than in aged donors. A strong correlation was seen between TCR beta diversity and naive T cell percentage. As age increased, TCR beta diversity per million T cells fell in a roughly linear fashion.

Comments on this clonotype: Its target is unknown.

PCR was performed a second time for about 7 to 11 cycles using a sample-barcoded 5' primer and a J-beta primer mix. All cDNA molecules were each tagged by a template-switch adaptor with 12 random nucleotides. TCRdb independently ran MiXCR on the 5' RACE reads; one entry per CDR3 protein. There are 1.5 million to 2 million distinct CDR3 sequences in the sample; around half occur only once, and 2.1% lies in the top ten. V was clipped by 2 bases and J by 0 bases, with 7 bases between them. The CDR3 is 14 amino acids. Germline V gene lookup returns CDR1 SGHDT and CDR2 YYEEEE. The clonotype was recovered from a woman in her thirties or forties in good health. The chain combines TRBV5-6 with TRBJ2-3; D not resolved. The sequencing input was blood. In DNA form, the CDR3 reads TGTGCCAGCAGCTTCCTAGTTAGCACAGATACGCAGTATTTT. This sequence encodes CASSFLVSTDTQYF.